This T cell receptor (beta chain) was identified during a study of T cell changes during pregnancy in multiple sclerosis. This CDR3 has 14 amino acids. The germline gives CDR1 SGHNT, CDR2 YYREEE (reference sequence). Deletions cut 2 bases from V and 5 bases from J, with 14 bases between. Clones were read by immunoSEQ multiplex PCR, and TCRdb kept only the in-frame ones, dropping some. The sample shows roughly 100,000 clones, 75% to 95% of them seen only once. The source is a female donor with multiple sclerosis, enrolled in a pregnancy study. J is TRBJ2-7 and V is TRBV5-4; a weak D match, TRBD1 (5 bases). The sample consisted of peripheral blood, taken before pregnancy. The CDR3 region is CASSFDLGDDEQYF. The CDR3 coding sequence is TGTGCCAGCAGCTTTGATTTAGGGGATGACGAGCAGTACTTC.